The clone carrying this T cell receptor (beta chain) was seen more than once but under ten times. The data stem from a study of blood T cell repertoires in COVID-19. Study overall: Researchers got acute and convalescent COVID-19 samples from the United States, Italy and Spain. The analysed material was cDNA or gDNA that came from T cells, B-cell-depleted T cells, or PBMCs.

Trimming pared 5 bases from V and 7 bases from J, leaving 12 bases between. This CDR3 comprises 13 residues. In the source study's methods: The assay estimated nucleated cells by amplifying reference gene primers. The method was immunoSEQ multiplex PCR; TCRdb's version includes in-frame clones alone and lacks a portion of them. D and trimming come from the DNA, and the V and J calls and clone size come from that table. The table lists around 60,000 clones, approximately 83% of them singletons. The sequencing input was peripheral blood. The receptor's source is a man aged 35-49 years with acute or convalescent COVID-19. The rearrangement links TRBV12-3 or TRBV12-4 to TRBJ1-5; a possible D gene is TRBD1 (6 bases). Here the CDR3 DNA reads TGTGCCAGCAGTCAACAGGGAAGCCAGCCCCAGCATTTT. Encoded protein: CASSQQGSQPQHF.